A single T cell receptor beta chain is shown here with its context. Its antigen is unidentified. The data belong to a study of Graves' ophthalmopathy and Graves' hyperthyroidism. V dropped 6 bases and J dropped 5; count of bases not matched to a gene: 12. Germline assignment: CDR1 DFQATT and CDR2 SNEGSKA (reference sequence). The CDR3 consists of 16 residues. The study amplified TCR beta CDR3 regions using RNA transcripts. The first round was an RT-PCR with HTBI primers, and the second round was a multiplex PCR. Via MiXCR, TCRdb re-called the multiplex PCR reads, giving one row per CDR3 protein. This sample has over 450,000 distinct CDR3 sequences, with approximately 15% found just once. Study-level points and caveats: Most expanded thyroid clonotypes above 0.001 frequency also appeared in blood.

The chain joins TRBV20-1 to TRBJ2-4; 11 positions agree with TRBD2. The sequence was collected from a woman younger than 45 with Graves' ophthalmopathy. Sequenced: blood. The CDR3 coding sequence is TGCAGTGCAAGGGCAGGTGGTAGCGGGGGGGAAAACATTCAGTACTTC. It is translated as CSARAGGSGGENIQYF.